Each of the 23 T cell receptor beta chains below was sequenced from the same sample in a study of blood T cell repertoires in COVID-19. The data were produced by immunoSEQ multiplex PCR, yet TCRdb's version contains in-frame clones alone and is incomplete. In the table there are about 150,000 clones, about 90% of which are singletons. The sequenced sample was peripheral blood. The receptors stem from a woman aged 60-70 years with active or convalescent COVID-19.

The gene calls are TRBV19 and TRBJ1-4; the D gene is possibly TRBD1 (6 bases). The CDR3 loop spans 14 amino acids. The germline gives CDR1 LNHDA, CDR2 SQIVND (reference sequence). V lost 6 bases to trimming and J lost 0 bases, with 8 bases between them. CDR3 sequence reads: CASSRGTTNEKLFF. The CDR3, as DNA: TGTGCCAGTAGCAGGGGTACAACTAATGAAAAACTGTTTTTT. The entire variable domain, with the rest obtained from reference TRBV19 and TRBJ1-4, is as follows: DGGITQSPKYLFRKEGQNVTLSCEQNLNHDAMYWYRQDPGQGLRLIYYSQIVNDFQKGDIAEGYSVSREKKESFPLTVTSAQKNPTAFYLCASSRGTTNEKLFFGSGTQLSVL.

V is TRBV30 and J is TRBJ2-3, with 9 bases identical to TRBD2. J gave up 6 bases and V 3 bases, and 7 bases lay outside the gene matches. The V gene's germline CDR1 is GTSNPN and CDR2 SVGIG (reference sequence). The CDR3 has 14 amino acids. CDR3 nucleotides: TGTGCCTGGAGACCCTTAGCGGGGGTCGATACGCAGTATTTT. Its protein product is CAWRPLAGVDTQYF.

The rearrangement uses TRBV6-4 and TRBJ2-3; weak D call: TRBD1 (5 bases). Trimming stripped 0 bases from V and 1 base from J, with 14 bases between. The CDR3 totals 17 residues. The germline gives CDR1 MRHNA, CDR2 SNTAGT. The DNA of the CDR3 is TGTGCCAGCAGTGACTCGACCTGGTTCAGGGGCACAGATACGCAGTATTTT. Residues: CASSDSTWFRGTDTQYF.

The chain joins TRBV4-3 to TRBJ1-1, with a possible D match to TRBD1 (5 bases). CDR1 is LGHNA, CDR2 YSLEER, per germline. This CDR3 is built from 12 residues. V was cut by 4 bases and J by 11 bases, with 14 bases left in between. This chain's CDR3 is CASSLLGGAAFF. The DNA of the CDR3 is TGCGCCAGCAGCCTCCTGGGCGGGGCCGCTTTCTTT.

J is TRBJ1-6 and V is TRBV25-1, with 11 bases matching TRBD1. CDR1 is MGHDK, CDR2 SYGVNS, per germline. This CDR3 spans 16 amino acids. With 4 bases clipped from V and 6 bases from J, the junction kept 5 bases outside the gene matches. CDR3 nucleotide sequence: TGTGCCAGCAGTGGTTGGGACAGGGGGTTTAATTCACCCCTCCACTTT. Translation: CASSGWDRGFNSPLHF.

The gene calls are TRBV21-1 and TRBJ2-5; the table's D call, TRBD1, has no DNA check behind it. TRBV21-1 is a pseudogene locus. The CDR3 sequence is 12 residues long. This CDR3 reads CASIYRQETQYF. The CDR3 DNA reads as TGTGCCAGCATATACAGACAAGAGACCCAGTACTTC.

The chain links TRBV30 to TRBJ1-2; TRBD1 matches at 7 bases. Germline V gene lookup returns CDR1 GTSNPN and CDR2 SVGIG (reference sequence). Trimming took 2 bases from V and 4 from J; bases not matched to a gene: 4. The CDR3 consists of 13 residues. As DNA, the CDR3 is TGTGCCTGGAGTTTGGGGACAGTCTATGGCTACACCTTC. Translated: CAWSLGTVYGYTF.

The CDR3 sequence is CASSLQQGSSNQPQHF. In DNA form, the CDR3 reads TGTGCCAGTAGTCTTCAACAGGGGTCGAGCAATCAGCCCCAGCATTTT. V usage is TRBV19 and J usage is TRBJ1-5; the match to TRBD1 covers 7 bases. V trimming: 5 bases; J trimming: 1 base; junction bases outside the gene matches: 8. CDR3 length: 16 amino acids. Germline assignment: CDR1 LNHDA and CDR2 SQIVND (reference sequence). Together with reference TRBV19 and TRBJ1-5, the CDR3 gives the full variable domain: DGGITQSPKYLFRKEGQNVTLSCEQNLNHDAMYWYRQDPGQGLRLIYYSQIVNDFQKGDIAEGYSVSREKKESFPLTVTSAQKNPTAFYLCASSLQQGSSNQPQHFGDGTRLSIL.

CDR3 protein: CASSPGGRQPQHF. CDR3 nucleotide sequence: TGTGCCAGCAGTCCAGGGGGGCGGCAGCCCCAGCATTTT. The chain couples TRBV12-3 or TRBV12-4 to TRBJ1-5, with 7 bases lining up with TRBD1. V lost 5 bases to trimming and J lost 7 bases; unmatched junction nucleotides: 5. CDR3 length equals 13 residues.

The CDR3 protein is CASSEYSDRGRTSNQPQHF. The CDR3 nucleotides are TGTGCCAGCAGTGAATATTCGGACAGGGGGCGGACTAGCAATCAGCCCCAGCATTTT. The chain combines TRBV6-1 with TRBJ1-5; TRBD1 agrees at 11 bases. The germline V gene has CDR1 MNHNS and CDR2 SASEGT. The CDR3 covers 19 residues. V shed 2 bases and J 0 bases; nucleotides not matched to a gene: 9.

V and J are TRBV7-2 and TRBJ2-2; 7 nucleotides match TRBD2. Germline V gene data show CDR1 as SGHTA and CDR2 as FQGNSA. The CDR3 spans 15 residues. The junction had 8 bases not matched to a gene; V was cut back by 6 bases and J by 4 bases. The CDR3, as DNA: TGTGCCAGCAGTAAGACGTGGGGGGGCACCGGGGAGCTGTTTTTT. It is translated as CASSKTWGGTGELFF.

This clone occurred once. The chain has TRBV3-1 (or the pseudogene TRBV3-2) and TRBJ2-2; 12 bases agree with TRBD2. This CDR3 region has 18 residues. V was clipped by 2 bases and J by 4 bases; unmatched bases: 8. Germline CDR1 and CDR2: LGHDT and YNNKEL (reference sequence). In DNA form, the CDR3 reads TGTGCCAGCAGCCAACGACTAGCGGGGGTCATTCCCACCGGGGAGCTGTTTTTT. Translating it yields CASSQRLAGVIPTGELFF.

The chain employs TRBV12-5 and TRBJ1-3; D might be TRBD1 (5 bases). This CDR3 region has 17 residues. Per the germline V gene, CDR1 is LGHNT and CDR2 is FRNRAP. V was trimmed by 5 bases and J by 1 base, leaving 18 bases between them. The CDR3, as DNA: TGTGCTAGTGGTCCTCCACGGGGACTTAGGTCTGGAAACACCATATATTTT. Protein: CASGPPRGLRSGNTIYF.

This CDR3 reads CASTDGDRHFYGYTF. The CDR3 bases are TGTGCCAGTACCGACGGGGACAGACATTTCTATGGCTACACCTTC. This chain joins TRBV19 and TRBJ1-2; 7 bases are a match to TRBD1. Per germline, CDR1 LNHDA and CDR2 SQIVND (reference sequence). The CDR3 has 15 residues. V was pared by 7 bases and J by 4 bases, with 12 bases of the junction left unmatched.

CDR3 region: CATRQKGGQGPSPQHF. In DNA, the CDR3 is TGTGCCACCAGACAAAAAGGAGGACAGGGCCCATCGCCCCAGCATTTT. The chain has TRBV24-1 and TRBJ1-5, with 8 bases matching TRBD1. This CDR3 comprises 16 residues. Unmatched junction bases numbered 16, after V lost 7 bases and J lost 9 bases. Per germline, CDR1 KGHDR and CDR2 SFDVKD.

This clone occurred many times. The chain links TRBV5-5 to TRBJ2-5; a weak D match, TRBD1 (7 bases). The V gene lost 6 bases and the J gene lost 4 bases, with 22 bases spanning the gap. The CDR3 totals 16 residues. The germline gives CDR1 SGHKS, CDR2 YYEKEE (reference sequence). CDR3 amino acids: CASTGLGGAGSETQYF. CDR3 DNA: TGTGCCAGCACCGGCTTAGGGGGCGCGGGGTCAGAGACCCAGTACTTC.

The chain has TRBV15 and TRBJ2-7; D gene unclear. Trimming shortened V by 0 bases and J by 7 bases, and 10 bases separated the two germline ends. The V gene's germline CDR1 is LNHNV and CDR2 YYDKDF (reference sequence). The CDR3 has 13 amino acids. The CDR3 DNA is TGTGCCACCAGCAGAGACTCGACTTGGGAGCAGTACTTC. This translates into CATSRDSTWEQYF.

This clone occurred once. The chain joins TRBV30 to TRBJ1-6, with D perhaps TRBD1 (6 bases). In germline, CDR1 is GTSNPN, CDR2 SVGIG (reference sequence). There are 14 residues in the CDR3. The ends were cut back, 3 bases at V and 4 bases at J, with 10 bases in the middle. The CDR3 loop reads CAWSDTGYNSPLHF. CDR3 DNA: TGTGCCTGGAGCGATACAGGGTATAATTCACCCCTCCACTTT.

CDR3 DNA: TGCGCCAGCAGCTTCTGGACAGGGGGGTCAACAGATACGCAGTATTTT. Encoded protein: CASSFWTGGSTDTQYF. V gene TRBV5-1 combines with J gene TRBJ2-3, with 10 bases identical to TRBD1. Trimming took 2 bases from V and 3 from J; bases not matched to a gene: 6. The CDR3 runs to 16 residues. In germline, CDR1 is SGHRS, CDR2 YFSETQ.

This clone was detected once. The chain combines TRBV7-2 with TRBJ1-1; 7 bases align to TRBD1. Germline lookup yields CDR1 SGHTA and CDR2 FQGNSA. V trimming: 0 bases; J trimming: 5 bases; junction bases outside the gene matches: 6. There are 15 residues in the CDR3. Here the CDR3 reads CASSLAEGARTEAFF. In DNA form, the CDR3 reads TGTGCCAGCAGCTTAGCGGAGGGGGCGAGGACTGAAGCTTTCTTT.

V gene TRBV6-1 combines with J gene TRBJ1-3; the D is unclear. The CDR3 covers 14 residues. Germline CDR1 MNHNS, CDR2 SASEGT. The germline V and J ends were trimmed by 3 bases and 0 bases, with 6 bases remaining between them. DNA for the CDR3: TGTGCCAGCAGTGACAGAAACTCTGGAAACACCATATATTTT. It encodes CASSDRNSGNTIYF.

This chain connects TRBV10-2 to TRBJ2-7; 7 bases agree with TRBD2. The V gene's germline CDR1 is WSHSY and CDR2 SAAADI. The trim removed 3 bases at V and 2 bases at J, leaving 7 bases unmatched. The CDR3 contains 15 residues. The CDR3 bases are TGCGCCAGCAGTGATTGGGGGGGTACCGCCTACGAGCAGTACTTC. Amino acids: CASSDWGGTAYEQYF.

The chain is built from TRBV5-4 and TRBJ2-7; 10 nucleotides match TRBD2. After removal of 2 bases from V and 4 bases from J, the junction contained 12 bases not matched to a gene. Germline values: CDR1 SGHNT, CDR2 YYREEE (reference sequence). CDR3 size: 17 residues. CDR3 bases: TGTGCCAGCAGCTTATCAACGACTAGCGGGTCGGCATACGAGCAGTACTTC. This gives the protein CASSLSTTSGSAYEQYF.